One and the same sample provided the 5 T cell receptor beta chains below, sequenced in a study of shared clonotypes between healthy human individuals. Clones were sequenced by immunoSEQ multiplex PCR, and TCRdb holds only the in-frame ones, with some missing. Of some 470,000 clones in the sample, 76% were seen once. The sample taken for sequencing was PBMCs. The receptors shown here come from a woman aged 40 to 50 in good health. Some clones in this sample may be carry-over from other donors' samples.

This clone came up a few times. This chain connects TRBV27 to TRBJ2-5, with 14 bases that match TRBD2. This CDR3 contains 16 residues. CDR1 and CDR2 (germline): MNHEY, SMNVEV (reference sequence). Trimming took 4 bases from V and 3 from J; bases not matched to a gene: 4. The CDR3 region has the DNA TGTGCCAGCAGTTCCCAGGGACTAGCGGGAGAAGAGACCCAGTACTTC. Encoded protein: CASSSQGLAGEETQYF.

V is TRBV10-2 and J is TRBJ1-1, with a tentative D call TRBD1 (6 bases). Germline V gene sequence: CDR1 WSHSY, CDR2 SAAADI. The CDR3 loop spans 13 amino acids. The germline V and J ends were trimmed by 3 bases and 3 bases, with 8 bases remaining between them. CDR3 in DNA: TGCGCCAGCAGTGACAGGGGATACACTGAAGCTTTCTTT. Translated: CASSDRGYTEAFF.

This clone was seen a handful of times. DNA for the CDR3: TGTGCCAGCAGTGAACGCCTAGCGGGGCTCACAGATACGCAGTATTTT. This translates into CASSERLAGLTDTQYF. The chain is built from TRBV6-1 and TRBJ2-3; 9 nucleotides agree with TRBD2. V shed 2 bases, J shed 2 bases, and the junction held 5 bases outside the gene matches. The V gene's germline CDR1 is MNHNS and CDR2 SASEGT. This CDR3 is 16 amino acids long.

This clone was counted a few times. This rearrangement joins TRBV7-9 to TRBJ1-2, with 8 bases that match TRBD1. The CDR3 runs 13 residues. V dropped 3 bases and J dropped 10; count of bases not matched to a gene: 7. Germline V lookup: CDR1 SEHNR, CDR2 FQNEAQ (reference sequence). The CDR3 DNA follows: TGTGCCAGCAGCTTCCGCGGACAGGGATTCTACACCTTC. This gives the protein CASSFRGQGFYTF.

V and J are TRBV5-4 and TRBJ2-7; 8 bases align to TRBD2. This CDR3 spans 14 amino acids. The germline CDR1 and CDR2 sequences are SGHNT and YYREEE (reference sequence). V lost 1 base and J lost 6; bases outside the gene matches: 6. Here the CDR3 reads CASSLWSGSGEQYF. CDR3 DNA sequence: TGTGCCAGCAGCTTGTGGAGCGGGAGTGGCGAGCAGTACTTC.